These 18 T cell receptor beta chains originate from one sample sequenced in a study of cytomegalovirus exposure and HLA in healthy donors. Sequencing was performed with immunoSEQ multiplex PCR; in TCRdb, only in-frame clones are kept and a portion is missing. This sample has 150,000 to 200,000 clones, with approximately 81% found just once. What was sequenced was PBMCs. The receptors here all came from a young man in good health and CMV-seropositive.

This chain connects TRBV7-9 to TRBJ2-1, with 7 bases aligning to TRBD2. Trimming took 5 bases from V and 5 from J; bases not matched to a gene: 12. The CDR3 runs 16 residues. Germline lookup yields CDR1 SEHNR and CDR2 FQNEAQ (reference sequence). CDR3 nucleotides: TGTGCCAGCAGCGCCTCGGGCCCCCGGGGGGACAATGAGCAGTTCTTC. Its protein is CASSASGPRGDNEQFF.

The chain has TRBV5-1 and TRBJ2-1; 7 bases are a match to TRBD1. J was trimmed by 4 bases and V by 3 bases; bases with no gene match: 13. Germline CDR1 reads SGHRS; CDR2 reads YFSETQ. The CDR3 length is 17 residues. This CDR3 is CASSSHSRQGSYNEQFF. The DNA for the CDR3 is TGCGCCAGCAGCTCCCACTCCCGACAGGGCTCGTACAATGAGCAGTTCTTC.

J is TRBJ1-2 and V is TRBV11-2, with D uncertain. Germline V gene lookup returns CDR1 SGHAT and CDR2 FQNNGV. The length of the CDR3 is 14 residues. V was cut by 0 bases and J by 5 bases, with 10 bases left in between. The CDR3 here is CASSLEREAYGYTF. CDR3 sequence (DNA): TGTGCCAGCAGCTTAGAACGGGAGGCGTATGGCTACACCTTC.

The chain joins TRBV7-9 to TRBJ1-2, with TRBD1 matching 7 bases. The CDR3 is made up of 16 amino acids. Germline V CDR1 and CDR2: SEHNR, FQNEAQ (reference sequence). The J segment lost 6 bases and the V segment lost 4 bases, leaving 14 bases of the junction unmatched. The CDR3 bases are TGTGCCAGCAGCTCGCACCCTGATCGGCAGGGGGATGGCTACACCTTC. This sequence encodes CASSSHPDRQGDGYTF.

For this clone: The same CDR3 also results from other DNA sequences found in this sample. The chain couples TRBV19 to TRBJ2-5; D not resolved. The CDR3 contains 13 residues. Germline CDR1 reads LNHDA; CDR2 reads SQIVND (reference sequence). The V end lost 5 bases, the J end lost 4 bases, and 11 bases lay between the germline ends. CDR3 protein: CASSFARGETQYF. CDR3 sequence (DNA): TGTGCCAGTAGTTTCGCGCGAGGAGAGACCCAGTACTTC.

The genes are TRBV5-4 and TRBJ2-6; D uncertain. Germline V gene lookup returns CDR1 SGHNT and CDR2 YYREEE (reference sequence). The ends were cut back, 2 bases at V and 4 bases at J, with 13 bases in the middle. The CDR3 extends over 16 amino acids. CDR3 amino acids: CASSFDTVRGANVLTF. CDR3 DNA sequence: TGTGCCAGCAGCTTTGACACAGTACGGGGGGCCAACGTCCTGACTTTC.

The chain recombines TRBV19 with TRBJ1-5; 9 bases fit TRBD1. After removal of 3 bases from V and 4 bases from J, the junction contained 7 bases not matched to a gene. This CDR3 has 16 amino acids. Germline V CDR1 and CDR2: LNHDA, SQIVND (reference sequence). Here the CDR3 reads CASSIGTGKGNQPQHF. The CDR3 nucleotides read TGTGCCAGTAGTATTGGGACAGGGAAGGGAAATCAGCCCCAGCATTTT.

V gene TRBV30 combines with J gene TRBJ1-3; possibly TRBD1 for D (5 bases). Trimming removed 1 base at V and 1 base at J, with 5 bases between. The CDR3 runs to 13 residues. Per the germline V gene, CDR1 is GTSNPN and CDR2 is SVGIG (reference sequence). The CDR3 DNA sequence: TGTGCCTGGAGTGACAGGTCTGGAAACACCATATATTTT. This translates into CAWSDRSGNTIYF.

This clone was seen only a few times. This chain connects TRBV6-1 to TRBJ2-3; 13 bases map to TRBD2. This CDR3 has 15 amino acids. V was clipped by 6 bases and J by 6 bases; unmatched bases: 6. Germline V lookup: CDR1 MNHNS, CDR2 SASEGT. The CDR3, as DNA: TGTGCCAGCAGCGGACTAGCGGGGGACCCCGATACGCAGTATTTT. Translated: CASSGLAGDPDTQYF.

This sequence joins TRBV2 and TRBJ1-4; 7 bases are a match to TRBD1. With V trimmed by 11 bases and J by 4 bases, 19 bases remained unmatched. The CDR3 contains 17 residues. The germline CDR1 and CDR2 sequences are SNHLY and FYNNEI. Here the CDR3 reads CAGEETRDRVDNEKLFF. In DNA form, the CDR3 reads TGTGCCGGGGAAGAGACCCGGGACAGAGTCGATAATGAAAAACTGTTTTTT.

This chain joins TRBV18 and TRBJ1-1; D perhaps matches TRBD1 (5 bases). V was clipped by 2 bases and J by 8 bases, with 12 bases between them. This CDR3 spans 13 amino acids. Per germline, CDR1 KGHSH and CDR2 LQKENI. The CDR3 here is CASSPGTSAEAFF. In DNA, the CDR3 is TGTGCCAGCTCACCAGGGACTTCGGCGGAAGCTTTCTTT.

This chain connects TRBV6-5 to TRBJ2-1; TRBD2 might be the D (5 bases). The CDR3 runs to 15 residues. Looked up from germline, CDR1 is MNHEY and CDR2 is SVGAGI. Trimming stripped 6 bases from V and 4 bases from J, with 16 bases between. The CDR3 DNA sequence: TGTGCCAGCAGCCGCGACGGCCGGGGTTACAATGAGCAGTTCTTC. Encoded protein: CASSRDGRGYNEQFF.

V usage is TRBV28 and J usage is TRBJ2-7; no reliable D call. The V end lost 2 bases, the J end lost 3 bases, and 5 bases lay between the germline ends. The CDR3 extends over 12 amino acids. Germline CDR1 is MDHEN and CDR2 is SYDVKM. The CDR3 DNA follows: TGTGCCAGCAGTTTAAACAGCTACGAGCAGTACTTC. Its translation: CASSLNSYEQYF.

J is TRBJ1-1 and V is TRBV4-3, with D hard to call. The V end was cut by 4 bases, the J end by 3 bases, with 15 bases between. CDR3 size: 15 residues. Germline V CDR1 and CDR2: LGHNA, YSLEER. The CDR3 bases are TGCGCCAGCAGCCCTTGGCAAGGAGTTCACACTGAAGCTTTCTTT. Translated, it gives CASSPWQGVHTEAFF.

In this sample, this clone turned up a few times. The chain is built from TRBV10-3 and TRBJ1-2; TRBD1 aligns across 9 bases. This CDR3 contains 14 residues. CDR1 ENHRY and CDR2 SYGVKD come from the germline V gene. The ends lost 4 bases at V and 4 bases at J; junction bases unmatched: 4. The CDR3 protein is CAISGQGEPYGYTF. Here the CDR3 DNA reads TGTGCCATCAGTGGACAGGGGGAACCCTATGGCTACACCTTC.

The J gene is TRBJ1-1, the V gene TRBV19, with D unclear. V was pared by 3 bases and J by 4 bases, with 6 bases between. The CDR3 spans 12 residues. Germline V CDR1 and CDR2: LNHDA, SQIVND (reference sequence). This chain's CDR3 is CASSIGATEAFF. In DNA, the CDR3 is TGTGCCAGTAGTATCGGAGCCACTGAAGCTTTCTTT.

CDR3 nucleotide sequence: TGTGCCAGCAGCGTAGTGGTGCGGACAGGGGCGAACACCGGGGAGCTGTTTTTT. Translated: CASSVVVRTGANTGELFF. V gene TRBV9 combines with J gene TRBJ2-2; 9 nucleotides match TRBD1. With 0 bases clipped from V and 0 bases from J, the junction kept 6 bases outside the gene matches. The CDR3 length is 18 residues. Germline-derived CDR1 and CDR2 are SGDLS and YYNGEE.

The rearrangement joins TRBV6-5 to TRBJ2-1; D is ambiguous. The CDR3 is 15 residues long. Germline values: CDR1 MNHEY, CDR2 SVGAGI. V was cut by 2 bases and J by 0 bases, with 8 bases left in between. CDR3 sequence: CASSYGFDSYNEQFF. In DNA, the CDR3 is TGTGCCAGCAGTTACGGCTTCGACTCCTACAATGAGCAGTTCTTC.